The TCR beta chain described here comes from a study of cytotoxic CD8 clonotypes in ibrutinib-treated CLL. Study overall: Among the patients, around ten presented as relapsed/refractory and roughly 15 as treatment-naive; 17 to 18 showed unmutated IGHV.

The V and J ends lost 6 bases and 13 bases, in that order; junction bases with no gene match: 9. This CDR3 is built from 13 residues. Germline V CDR1 and CDR2: SEHNR, FQNEAQ (reference sequence). The protocol was immunoSEQ multiplex PCR, while the TCRdb copy is restricted to in-frame clones and leaves out a portion. The data hold about 160,000 clones, with about four fifths observed a single time. The chain couples TRBV7-9 to TRBJ1-4, with 9 bases that match TRBD1. The TCR originated in a human donor with chronic lymphocytic leukemia. The input for sequencing was PBMCs, taken after 12 months of ibrutinib treatment. The DNA for the CDR3 is TGTGCCAGCAGGCTTGAAGGGGGACAGGGACTGTTTTTT. Translation: CASRLEGGQGLFF.